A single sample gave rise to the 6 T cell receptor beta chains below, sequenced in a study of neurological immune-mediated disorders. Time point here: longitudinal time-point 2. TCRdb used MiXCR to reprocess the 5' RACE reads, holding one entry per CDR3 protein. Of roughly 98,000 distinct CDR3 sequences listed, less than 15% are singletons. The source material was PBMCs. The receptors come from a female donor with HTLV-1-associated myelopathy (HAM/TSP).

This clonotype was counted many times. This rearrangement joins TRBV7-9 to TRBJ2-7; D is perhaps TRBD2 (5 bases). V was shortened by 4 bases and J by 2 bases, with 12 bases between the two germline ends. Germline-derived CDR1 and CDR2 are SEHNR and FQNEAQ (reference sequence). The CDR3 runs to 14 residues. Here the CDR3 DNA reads TGTGCCAGCAGCTCGGTCGGGAAAGCCTACGAGCAGTACTTC. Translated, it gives CASSSVGKAYEQYF.

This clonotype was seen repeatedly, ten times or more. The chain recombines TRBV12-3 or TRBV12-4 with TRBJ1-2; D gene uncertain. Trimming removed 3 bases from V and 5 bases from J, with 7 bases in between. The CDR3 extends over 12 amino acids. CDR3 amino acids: CASSLAGYGYTF. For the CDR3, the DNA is TGTGCCAGCAGTTTGGCGGGGTATGGCTACACCTTC.

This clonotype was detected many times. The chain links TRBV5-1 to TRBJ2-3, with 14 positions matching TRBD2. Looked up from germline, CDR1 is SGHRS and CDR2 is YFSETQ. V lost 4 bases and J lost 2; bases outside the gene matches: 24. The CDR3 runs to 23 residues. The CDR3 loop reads CASSRPPGLAGVLLFADTDTQYF. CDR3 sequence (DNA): TGCGCCAGCAGCAGACCCCCGGGACTAGCGGGGGTCCTACTTTTTGCCGACACAGATACGCAGTATTTT.

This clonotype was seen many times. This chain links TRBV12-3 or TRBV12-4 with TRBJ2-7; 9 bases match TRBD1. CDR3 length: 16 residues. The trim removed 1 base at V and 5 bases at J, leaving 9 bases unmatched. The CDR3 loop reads CASSLEVEGTGNEQYF. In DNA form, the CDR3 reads TGTGCCAGCAGTTTAGAGGTTGAGGGGACAGGGAACGAGCAGTACTTC.

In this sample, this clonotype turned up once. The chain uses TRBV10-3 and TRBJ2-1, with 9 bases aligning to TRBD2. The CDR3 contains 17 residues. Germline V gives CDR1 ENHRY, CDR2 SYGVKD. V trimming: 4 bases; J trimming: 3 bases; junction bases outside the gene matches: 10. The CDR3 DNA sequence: TGTGCCATCAGTGGAAATAGAGCTAGCGGGGACTACAATGAGCAGTTCTTC. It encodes CAISGNRASGDYNEQFF.

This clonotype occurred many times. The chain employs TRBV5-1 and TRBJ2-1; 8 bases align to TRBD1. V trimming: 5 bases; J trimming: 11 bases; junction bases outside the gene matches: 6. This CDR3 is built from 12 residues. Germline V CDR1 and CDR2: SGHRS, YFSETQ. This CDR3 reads CASRKTGDQQFF. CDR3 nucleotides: TGCGCCAGCAGGAAGACAGGGGATCAGCAGTTCTTC.